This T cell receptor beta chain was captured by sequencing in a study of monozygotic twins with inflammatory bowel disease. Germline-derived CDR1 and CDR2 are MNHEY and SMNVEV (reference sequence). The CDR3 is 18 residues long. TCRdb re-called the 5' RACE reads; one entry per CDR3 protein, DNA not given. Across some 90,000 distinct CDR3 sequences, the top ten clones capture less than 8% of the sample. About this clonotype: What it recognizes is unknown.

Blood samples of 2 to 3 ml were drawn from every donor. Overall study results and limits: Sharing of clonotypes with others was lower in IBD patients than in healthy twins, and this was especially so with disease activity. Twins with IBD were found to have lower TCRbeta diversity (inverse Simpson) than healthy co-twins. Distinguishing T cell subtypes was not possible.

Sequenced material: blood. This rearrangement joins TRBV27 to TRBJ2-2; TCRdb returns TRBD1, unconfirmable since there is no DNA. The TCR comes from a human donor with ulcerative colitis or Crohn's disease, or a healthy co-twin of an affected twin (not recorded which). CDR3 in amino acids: CASSLDGFNQGGTGELFF.